What follows describes a single T cell receptor beta chain. The data belong to a study of blood T cell repertoires in COVID-19. Sequencing was performed with immunoSEQ multiplex PCR; in TCRdb, only in-frame clones are kept and a portion is missing. The sample holds roughly 120,000 clones, under 90% seen once. CDR3 length: 15 residues. CDR1 and CDR2 from the germline V gene are LGHNA and YSLEER. The V end lost 0 bases, the J end lost 1 base, and 9 bases lay between the germline ends. The clonotype originates from a man in his 60s with acute or convalescent COVID-19. The sample comprised peripheral blood. The chain uses TRBV4-3 and TRBJ1-1; D is ambiguous. The CDR3 loop reads CASSQERGRNTEAFF. CDR3 sequence (DNA): TGCGCCAGCAGCCAAGAGCGAGGGAGGAACACTGAAGCTTTCTTT.